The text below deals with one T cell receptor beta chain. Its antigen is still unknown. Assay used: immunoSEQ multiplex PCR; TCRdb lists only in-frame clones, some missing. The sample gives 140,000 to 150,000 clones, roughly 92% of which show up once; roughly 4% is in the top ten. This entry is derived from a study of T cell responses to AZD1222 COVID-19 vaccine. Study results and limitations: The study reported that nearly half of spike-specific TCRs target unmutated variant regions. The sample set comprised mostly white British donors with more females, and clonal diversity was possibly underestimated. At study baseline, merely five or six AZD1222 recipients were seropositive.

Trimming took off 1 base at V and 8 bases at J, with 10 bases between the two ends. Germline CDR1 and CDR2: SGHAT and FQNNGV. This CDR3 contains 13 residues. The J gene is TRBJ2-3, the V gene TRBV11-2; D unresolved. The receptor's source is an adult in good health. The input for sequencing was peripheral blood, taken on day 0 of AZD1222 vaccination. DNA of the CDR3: TGTGCCAGCAGCTTAGGGGCGACCTCTACGCAGTATTTT. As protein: CASSLGATSTQYF.